A selection of T cell receptor beta chains follows, all from one sample in a study of CD8+CD57+ T cells in acquired aplastic anemia. In TCRdb, the reads were re-called with MiXCR into one record per CDR3 protein. The table includes 130,000 or so distinct CDR3 sequences, approximately 61% detected once. The sequenced material came from sorted CD4+, CD8+, or CD8+CD57+ T cells (not recorded which) from PBMCs. The receptors were sampled from a human donor with aplastic anemia. Each CDR3 is given without its conserved first and last residue.

v_call: TRBV7-2
j_call: TRBJ1-6
cdr3_aa: ASSYTGQLALH

v_call: TRBV7-6
j_call: TRBJ1-1
cdr3_aa: ASSFHMNTEAF

v_call: TRBV24-1
j_call: TRBJ2-1
cdr3_aa: ATSPGDISRHNEQF

v_call: TRBV29-1
j_call: TRBJ2-1
cdr3_aa: SGWGSETRGEQF

v_call: TRBV7-9
j_call: TRBJ1-2
cdr3_aa: ASSFTGSASYGYT

v_call: TRBV19
j_call: TRBJ2-7
cdr3_aa: ASSYTGGANEQY

v_call: TRBV2
j_call: TRBJ2-1
cdr3_aa: ASNPSDNWNEQF

v_call: TRBV19
j_call: TRBJ1-1
cdr3_aa: ASKAVSNTEAF

v_call: TRBV25-1
j_call: TRBJ2-7
cdr3_aa: ASSRETGAYEQY

v_call: TRBV15
j_call: TRBJ1-5
cdr3_aa: ATSRDGQPQH

v_call: TRBV15
j_call: TRBJ1-6
cdr3_aa: ATSRGGQGSPLH

v_call: TRBV10-3
j_call: TRBJ2-2
cdr3_aa: AISGTGLGTGELF

v_call: TRBV5-6
j_call: TRBJ2-7
cdr3_aa: ASSVDRERYEQY

v_call: TRBV20-1
j_call: TRBJ2-1
cdr3_aa: SANPRSYNEQF

v_call: TRBV10-3
j_call: TRBJ2-1
cdr3_aa: AISEGGPSLGLEQF

v_call: TRBV2
j_call: TRBJ1-1
cdr3_aa: ASNRDVTEAF

v_call: TRBV5-6
j_call: TRBJ1-2
cdr3_aa: ASSLGQGAISFGYT

v_call: TRBV24-1
j_call: TRBJ1-1
cdr3_aa: ATSDLSGVEAF

v_call: TRBV2
j_call: TRBJ2-1
cdr3_aa: ASTPLTSGGYNEQF

v_call: TRBV2
j_call: TRBJ2-3
cdr3_aa: ASLLLAQY

v_call: TRBV10-3
j_call: TRBJ1-1
cdr3_aa: AISERSFEAF

v_call: TRBV7-6
j_call: TRBJ2-5
cdr3_aa: TSSLARAETQY

v_call: TRBV7-3
j_call: TRBJ1-2
cdr3_aa: ASSLAGQTSGYT

v_call: TRBV7-3
j_call: TRBJ2-2
cdr3_aa: ASSPLAGGRELF

v_call: TRBV24-1
j_call: TRBJ2-3
cdr3_aa: ATSQGRNTQY

v_call: TRBV11-2
j_call: TRBJ2-3
cdr3_aa: ASRPADNTDTQY

v_call: TRBV6-5
j_call: TRBJ1-2
cdr3_aa: ASSSPEGGYT

v_call: TRBV25-1
j_call: TRBJ2-3
cdr3_aa: ASALITSGDTDTQY

v_call: TRBV7-2
j_call: TRBJ2-7
cdr3_aa: ASSLVASGGQSYEQY

v_call: TRBV6-1
j_call: TRBJ2-7
cdr3_aa: ASSNRDLGEQY

v_call: TRBV12-3/TRBV12-4
j_call: TRBJ2-3
cdr3_aa: ASSLQLSTDTQY

v_call: TRBV7-3
j_call: TRBJ1-5
cdr3_aa: ASAAGGNQPQH

v_call: TRBV27
j_call: TRBJ2-5
cdr3_aa: ASSPRGSRRETQY

v_call: TRBV7-3
j_call: TRBJ2-2
cdr3_aa: ASSRLRPSNTGELF

v_call: TRBV27
j_call: TRBJ1-2
cdr3_aa: ASSPRGLGYT

v_call: TRBV25-1
j_call: TRBJ2-7
cdr3_aa: ASSLGVSGDYEQY

v_call: TRBV13
j_call: TRBJ2-7
cdr3_aa: ASSFSELRPDHEQY

v_call: TRBV6-1
j_call: TRBJ1-2
cdr3_aa: ASIQAKASRVT

v_call: TRBV6-1
j_call: TRBJ1-3
cdr3_aa: ATREGAAGNTIY

v_call: TRBV20-1
j_call: TRBJ1-2
cdr3_aa: SAPGYYGYT

v_call: TRBV24-1
j_call: TRBJ1-2
cdr3_aa: ATSEGGSFYGYT

v_call: TRBV6-5
j_call: TRBJ2-7
cdr3_aa: ASSDNEQY

v_call: TRBV20-1
j_call: TRBJ2-5
cdr3_aa: SATPPPSGGPQETQY

v_call: TRBV3-1
j_call: TRBJ2-5
cdr3_aa: ASSQGVLAGPEETQY

v_call: TRBV29-1
j_call: TRBJ1-2
cdr3_aa: SVEGGRANYGYT

v_call: TRBV5-6
j_call: TRBJ2-7
cdr3_aa: ASSLAVLDLATYEQY

v_call: TRBV2
j_call: TRBJ1-6
cdr3_aa: ASSEALTRSHLH

v_call: TRBV2
j_call: TRBJ2-1
cdr3_aa: ASSETGTSSEQF

v_call: TRBV29-1
j_call: TRBJ1-2
cdr3_aa: SVAGDDYGYT

v_call: TRBV20-1
j_call: TRBJ2-7
cdr3_aa: SAERGEEQY

v_call: TRBV28
j_call: TRBJ1-1
cdr3_aa: ASSSPRQALNTEAF

v_call: TRBV5-4
j_call: TRBJ2-3
cdr3_aa: ASSRSTDTQY

v_call: TRBV10-3
j_call: TRBJ1-4
cdr3_aa: ASSLTRRMDEKLF

v_call: TRBV19
j_call: TRBJ1-1
cdr3_aa: ASSTFRGQSNTEAF

v_call: TRBV5-1
j_call: TRBJ2-7
cdr3_aa: ASSLWGLAGDRVYYEQY

v_call: TRBV11-2
j_call: TRBJ1-4
cdr3_aa: ASSPRGTENEKLF

v_call: TRBV6-2/TRBV6-3
j_call: TRBJ2-7
cdr3_aa: ASSSSRTGDEQY

v_call: TRBV25-1
j_call: TRBJ1-1
cdr3_aa: ASSDPFGTEAF

v_call: TRBV28
j_call: TRBJ1-3
cdr3_aa: AIGTAGNTIY

v_call: TRBV27
j_call: TRBJ2-7
cdr3_aa: ASSFGTYYEQY